This T cell receptor (beta chain) was identified in a study of blood T cell repertoires in COVID-19. V was cut by 5 bases and J by 0 bases, with 10 bases left in between. The germline CDR1 and CDR2 sequences are SGHVS and FNYEAQ. The CDR3 has 14 amino acids. This table comes from immunoSEQ multiplex PCR, and its TCRdb copy is limited to in-frame clones, with some not included. The table records 150,000 to 200,000 clones, more than 80% of them present only once. This receptor was taken from a middle-aged man with acute or convalescent COVID-19. The chain joins TRBV7-6 to TRBJ1-1; D may be TRBD1 (6 bases). The material sequenced was peripheral blood. CDR3 nucleotide sequence: TGTGCCAGCAGCCCCAGGGGACTGAACACTGAAGCTTTCTTT. Translation: CASSPRGLNTEAFF.